The clone carrying this T cell receptor beta chain was counted only a few times. Its target is unknown. Trimming took off 6 bases at V and 6 bases at J, with 15 bases between the two ends. This CDR3 is 14 amino acids long. CDR1 is MRHNA and CDR2 is SNTAGT in the germline V gene. This sample is drawn from a study of T cell responses to AZD1222 COVID-19 vaccine. Whole-study findings and limits: Seropositive AZD1222 recipients at baseline numbered only 6 or 7. Spike-specific TCR breadth and depth grew following two AZD1222 doses.

Clones were read by immunoSEQ multiplex PCR, and TCRdb kept only the in-frame ones, dropping some. This repertoire shows around 150,000 clones, roughly 91% found once; its top ten account for approximately 6.8%. The sequence derives from an adult who received the AZD1222 COVID-19 vaccine. The chain carries TRBV6-4 and TRBJ2-1; no firm D call. Sequencing was performed on peripheral blood, taken 28 days after the second AZD1222 dose. The DNA for the CDR3 is TGTGCCAGCAGCCCCGCCCTAGAAGCCAATGAGCAGTTCTTC. Its protein is CASSPALEANEQFF.